This TCR beta chain derives from a study of blood T cell repertoires in COVID-19. The germline gives CDR1 SGHNT, CDR2 YENEEA. With 2 bases clipped from V and 1 base from J, the junction kept 3 bases outside the gene matches. This CDR3 region has 16 residues. In the original processing: Estimation of nucleated cell counts relied on the amplification of reference gene primers. Profiled with immunoSEQ multiplex PCR; TCRdb holds only in-frame clones, not every one. For V, J and clone size, that table is used; D and trimming come from the DNA. The profile shows 210,000 or so clones, 78% of them singletons.

This sequence originates from a woman aged 80 or older with active or convalescent COVID-19. The sample consisted of peripheral blood. This chain connects TRBV11-3 to TRBJ2-5; 11 nucleotides agree with TRBD2. The CDR3 DNA follows: TGTGCCAGCAGCTTAAGTCTAGCGGGGGGCCAAGAGACCCAGTACTTC. This sequence encodes CASSLSLAGGQETQYF. The full variable domain, with the rest looked up from reference TRBV11-3 and TRBJ2-5, is EAGVVQSPRYKIIEKKQPVAFWCNPISGHNTLYWYLQNLGQGPELLIRYENEEAVDDSQLPKDRFSAERLKGVDSTLKIQPAELGDSAVYLCASSLSLAGGQETQYFGPGTRLLVL.